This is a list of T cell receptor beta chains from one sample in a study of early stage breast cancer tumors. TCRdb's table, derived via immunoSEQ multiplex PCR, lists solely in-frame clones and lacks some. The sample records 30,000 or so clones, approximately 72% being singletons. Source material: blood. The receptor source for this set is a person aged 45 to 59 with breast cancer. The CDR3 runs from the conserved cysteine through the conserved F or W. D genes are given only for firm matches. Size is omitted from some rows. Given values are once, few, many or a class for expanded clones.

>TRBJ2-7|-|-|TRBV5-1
TGCGCCAGCAGCCCCCTCGGCGGCGCCTACGAGCAGTACTTC
CASSPLGGAYEQYF
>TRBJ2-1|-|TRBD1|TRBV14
TGTGCCAGCAGCGCAGGGGGCAATGAGCAGTTCTTC
CASSAGGNEQFF
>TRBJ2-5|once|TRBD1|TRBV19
TGTGCCAGTAGTATCATAACAGGGGGAGACAAAGAGACCCAGTACTTC
CASSIITGGDKETQYF
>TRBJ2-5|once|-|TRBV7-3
TGTGCCAGCAGCTCCCGGGACACTGGGACCCAGTACTTC
CASSSRDTGTQYF
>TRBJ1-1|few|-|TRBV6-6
TGTGCCAGCAGTTACTCATTGATGAACACTGAAGCTTTCTTT
CASSYSLMNTEAFF
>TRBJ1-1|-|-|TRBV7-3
TGTGCCAGCAGTCCAAATCCACTCGGGGGGTACACTGAAGCTTTCTTT
CASSPNPLGGYTEAFF
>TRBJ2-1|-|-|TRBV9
TGTGCCAGCAGCGTAAACAGCCTGGGGAATGAGCAGTTCTTC
CASSVNSLGNEQFF
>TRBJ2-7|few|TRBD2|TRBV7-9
TGTGCCAGCAGCCTAGGACTAGCGAGCGAGCAGTACTTC
CASSLGLASEQYF
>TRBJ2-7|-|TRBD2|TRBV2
TGTGCCAGCAGCCGGGACAGACTAGCGGGAACGGGGGACGAGCAGTACTTC
CASSRDRLAGTGDEQYF
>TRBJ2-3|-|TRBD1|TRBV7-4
TGTGCCAGCAGCTTAGGTTCGTGGGGCGGACAGGGGACAGATACGCAGTATTTT
CASSLGSWGGQGTDTQYF
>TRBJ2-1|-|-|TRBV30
TGTGCCTGGAGTGAAATCAATGAGCAGTTCTTC
CAWSEINEQFF
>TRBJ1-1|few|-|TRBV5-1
TGCGCCAGCACTTTACAGGGCGGGGGTGAAGCTTTCTTT
CASTLQGGGEAFF
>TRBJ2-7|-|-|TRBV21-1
TGTGCCAGCAGCAAACCCGGAAGGGACACAGACTACGAGCAGTACTTC
CASSKPGRDTDYEQYF
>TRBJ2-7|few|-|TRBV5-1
TGCGCCAGCAGCCGCCAGACCTCAGCCTACGAGCAGTACTTC
CASSRQTSAYEQYF
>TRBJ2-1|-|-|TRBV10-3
TGTGCCACCTCCGGGACGGTTTACAATGAGCAGTTCTTC
CATSGTVYNEQFF
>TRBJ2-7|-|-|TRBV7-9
TGTGCCAGCAGCTCTCCGGACACGTCATCCTACGAGCAGTACTTC
CASSSPDTSSYEQYF
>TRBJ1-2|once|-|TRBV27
TGTGCCAGCAGTTTTGGATGGAACTCGGGCGATGGCTACACCTTC
CASSFGWNSGDGYTF
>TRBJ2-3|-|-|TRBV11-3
TGTGCCAGCAGCTTAGATAGTGGAGGAGCGCAGTATTTT
CASSLDSGGAQYF
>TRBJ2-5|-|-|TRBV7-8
TGTGCCAGCAGCTTAGGCGGTGGAGGGTCAGGGGAGACCCAGTACTTC
CASSLGGGGSGETQYF
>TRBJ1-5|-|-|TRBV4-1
TGCGCCAGCAGCCAAGACGTCGGGGGAAGCAATCAGCCCCAGCATTTT
CASSQDVGGSNQPQHF
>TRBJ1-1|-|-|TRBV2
TGTGCCAGCAGTGACACTGAAGCTTTCTTT
CASSDTEAFF
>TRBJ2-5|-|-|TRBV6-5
TGTGCCAGCATGCGGATAGTGACGGGAGAGACCCAGTACTTC
CASMRIVTGETQYF
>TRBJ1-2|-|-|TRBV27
TGTGCCAGCAGTCCCCGCCGGGCCGCCTCGGACTATGGCTACACCTTC
CASSPRRAASDYGYTF
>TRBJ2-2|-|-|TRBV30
TGTGCCTGGAGGGCCCTACTTAGAGGCGGGGAGCTGTTTTTT
CAWRALLRGGELFF
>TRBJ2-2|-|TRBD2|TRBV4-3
TGCGCCAGCAGCCAAGATCGGAGCGGGGGGGCCGGGGAGCTGTTTTTT
CASSQDRSGGAGELFF
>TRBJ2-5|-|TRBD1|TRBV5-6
TGTGCCAGCAGCACCCTGGGGACAGAACAAGGGGAGACCCAGTACTTC
CASSTLGTEQGETQYF
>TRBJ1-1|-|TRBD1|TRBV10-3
TGTGCCATCAGCACGGGACAGGGGATGGTCACTGAAGCTTTCTTT
CAISTGQGMVTEAFF
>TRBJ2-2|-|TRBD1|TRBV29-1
TGCAGCGGGACGGACAGGGAGTACACCGGGGAGCTGTTTTTT
CSGTDREYTGELFF
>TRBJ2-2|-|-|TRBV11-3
TGTGCCAGCAGCTTAGAGGGGAACACCGGGGAGCTGTTTTTT
CASSLEGNTGELFF
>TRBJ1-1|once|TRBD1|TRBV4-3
TGCGCCAGCAGCCGCTACAGGGGCCTGAACACTGAAGCTTTCTTT
CASSRYRGLNTEAFF
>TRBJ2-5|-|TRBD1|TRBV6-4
TGTGCCAGCAGGGGACAGGGGGGGTGTCAAGAGACCCAGTACTTC
CASRGQGGCQETQYF
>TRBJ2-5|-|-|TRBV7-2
TGTGCCAGCAGTTACAGGGTTCAAGAGACCCAGTACTTC
CASSYRVQETQYF
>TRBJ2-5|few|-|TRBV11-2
TGTGCCAGCAGCTTTCTAGCGCTCACTGTTGGAGAGACCCAGTACTTC
CASSFLALTVGETQYF
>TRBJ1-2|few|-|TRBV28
TGTGCCAGCAGTGATGACCTCTATGGCTACACCTTC
CASSDDLYGYTF
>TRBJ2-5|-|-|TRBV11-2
TGTGCCAGCAGCTTAACCCGGGAACAAGAGACCCAGTACTTC
CASSLTREQETQYF
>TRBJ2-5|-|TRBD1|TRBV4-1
TGCGCCAGCAGCGAACGGCGGCGGACAGGGGGCTTCCAAGAGACCCAGTACTTC
CASSERRRTGGFQETQYF
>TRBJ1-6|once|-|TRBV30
TGTGCCTGGAGTGTAGGCAGGCGTAATTCACCCCTCCACTTT
CAWSVGRRNSPLHF
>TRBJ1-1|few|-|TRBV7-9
TGTGCCAGCAGCTTCTCTGGGAACACTGAAGCTTTCTTT
CASSFSGNTEAFF
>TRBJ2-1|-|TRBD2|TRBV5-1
TGCGCCAGCAGCTCTAGCGGGAGTGAGAATGAGCAGTTCTTC
CASSSSGSENEQFF
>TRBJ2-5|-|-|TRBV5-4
TGTGCCAGCAGCTTGGGACCACAAGAGACCCAGTACTTC
CASSLGPQETQYF
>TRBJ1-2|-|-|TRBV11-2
TGTGCCAGCAGCCTCCAAATGGCAGGCCTACCCTATGGCTACACCTTC
CASSLQMAGLPYGYTF
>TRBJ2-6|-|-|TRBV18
TGTGCCAGCTCACCCACCATGACAGGCGGGTACTCTGGGGCCAACGTCCTGACTTTC
CASSPTMTGGYSGANVLTF
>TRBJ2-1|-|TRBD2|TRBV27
TGTGCCAGCACTTTCGGGGGACTAGCGGTCAATGAGCAGTTCTTC
CASTFGGLAVNEQFF
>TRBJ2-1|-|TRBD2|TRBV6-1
TGTGCCAGCAGTGAAGCGGGACTAGCTTTCAATGAGCAGTTCTTC
CASSEAGLAFNEQFF
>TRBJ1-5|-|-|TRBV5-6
TGTGCCAGCAGCTTAGACAGAAATCAGCCCCAGCATTTT
CASSLDRNQPQHF
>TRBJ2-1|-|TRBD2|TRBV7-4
TGTGCCAGCAGCATACTTGGACTAGCGGGAGATGAGCAGTTCTTC
CASSILGLAGDEQFF